This TCR beta chain is from a study of T cells in Graves' hyperthyroidism and ophthalmopathy. Study information: Peripheral blood sampling occurred at initial diagnosis, before any treatment.

Newly diagnosed hyperthyroidism patients aged 18 to 65 years had disease lasting under 2 months. Blood from later-ophthalmopathy patients was taken at first hyperthyroidism diagnosis. Trimming took 3 bases from V and 10 from J, leaving 10 bases between them. CDR1 and CDR2 from the germline V gene are MNHEY and SMNVEV (reference sequence). This CDR3 has 13 amino acids. TCR beta CDR3 sequences were amplified from RNA transcripts. The HTBI primer set served for first-round RT-PCR of the TCR CDR3. TCRdb re-derived calls from the multiplex PCR reads in MiXCR, one entry per CDR3 protein. Of more than 350,000 distinct CDR3 sequences in the sample, about 18% are singletons; the top ten hold around a third.

Source material: blood. This chain links TRBV27 with TRBJ1-6, with D possibly matching TRBD1 (5 bases). The source of this sequence is a young woman with Graves' hyperthyroidism that later progressed to Graves' ophthalmopathy. The CDR3 coding sequence is TGTGCCAGCAGTTTCGGGGGTGGCTCACCCCTCCACTTT. It specifies CASSFGGGSPLHF.